These T cell receptor beta chains were read from a single sample in a study of blood T cell repertoires in COVID-19. TCRdb's table, derived via immunoSEQ multiplex PCR, lists solely in-frame clones and lacks some. The data hold 190,000 or so clones, with 89% observed a single time. Sequenced input: PBMCs or T cells enriched from blood (not recorded which). The receptors shown here come from a woman aged 18-30 years who had recovered from COVID-19. Both conserved end residues are part of each CDR3. The order of the fields is clone size, D gene, V gene, J gene, CDR3 DNA, CDR3 protein. The D gene is left open where the match is weak. Clone size is given for some rows only: seen once, a few or many times, or a class if the clone is expanded.

clone_size: .; d_call: .; v_call: TRBV27; j_call: TRBJ2-3; cdr3_nt: TGTGCCAGCAGCCCGATCGGGAGAGATACGCAGTATTTT; cdr3_aa: CASSPIGRDTQYF
clone_size: few; d_call: .; v_call: TRBV7-9; j_call: TRBJ2-3; cdr3_nt: TGTGCCAGCAGTCACACGGCCCAGCGGGCGCAGTATTTT; cdr3_aa: CASSHTAQRAQYF
clone_size: .; d_call: .; v_call: TRBV3-1/TRBV3-2; j_call: TRBJ1-1; cdr3_nt: TGTGCCAGCAGCCAAGATGGACAGCCCCCCGAAGCTTTCTTT; cdr3_aa: CASSQDGQPPEAFF
clone_size: .; d_call: TRBD1; v_call: TRBV27; j_call: TRBJ1-5; cdr3_nt: TGTGCCAGCAGTTTTCGAGGGACAGGGGGAGGTCAGCCCCAGCATTTT; cdr3_aa: CASSFRGTGGGQPQHF
clone_size: .; d_call: TRBD2; v_call: TRBV9; j_call: TRBJ2-3; cdr3_nt: TGTGCCAGCAGCCAACTCTCTAGGGAGCGGGGGGTAGATACGCAGTATTTT; cdr3_aa: CASSQLSRERGVDTQYF
clone_size: .; d_call: .; v_call: TRBV19; j_call: TRBJ2-1; cdr3_nt: TGTGCCAGCTCCGCGGGGGCCGTCGGGTACAATGAGCAGTTCTTC; cdr3_aa: CASSAGAVGYNEQFF
clone_size: .; d_call: TRBD1; v_call: TRBV6-6; j_call: TRBJ1-1; cdr3_nt: TGTGCCAGCAGTTCACAGGGGGCGGACACTGAAGCTTTCTTT; cdr3_aa: CASSSQGADTEAFF
clone_size: .; d_call: TRBD1; v_call: TRBV27; j_call: TRBJ1-5; cdr3_nt: TGTGCCAGCAGGGAGAACAGGGGGCAGCCCCAGCATTTT; cdr3_aa: CASRENRGQPQHF
clone_size: .; d_call: TRBD1; v_call: TRBV27; j_call: TRBJ2-2; cdr3_nt: TGTGCCAGCAGTTTAGAGGGGGCACGGTACACCGGGGAGCTGTTTTTT; cdr3_aa: CASSLEGARYTGELFF
clone_size: .; d_call: .; v_call: TRBV21-1; j_call: TRBJ2-5; cdr3_nt: TGTGCCAGCAGCCCGAGGTCAGGGGAAGAGACCCAGTACTTC; cdr3_aa: CASSPRSGEETQYF
clone_size: .; d_call: .; v_call: TRBV7-9; j_call: TRBJ2-3; cdr3_nt: TGTGCCAGCAGCTACAACACAGATACGCAGTATTTT; cdr3_aa: CASSYNTDTQYF
clone_size: .; d_call: .; v_call: TRBV7-6; j_call: TRBJ2-6; cdr3_nt: TGTGCCAGCAGCCCAGGGTTGGTTGGGGCCAACGTCCTGACTTTC; cdr3_aa: CASSPGLVGANVLTF
clone_size: .; d_call: TRBD1; v_call: TRBV3-1/TRBV3-2; j_call: TRBJ2-7; cdr3_nt: TGTGCCAGCAGCCTTACCCCGAGGACAGGGCTGGGGCTCGAGCAGTACTTC; cdr3_aa: CASSLTPRTGLGLEQYF
clone_size: .; d_call: .; v_call: TRBV4-1; j_call: TRBJ2-1; cdr3_nt: TGCGCCAGCAGCCAAGTCGGGGGGCCCCGGGGTTACGAGTTCTTC; cdr3_aa: CASSQVGGPRGYEFF
clone_size: .; d_call: .; v_call: TRBV28; j_call: TRBJ1-2; cdr3_nt: TGTGCCAGCAGTATAGACACCTATGGCTACACCTTC; cdr3_aa: CASSIDTYGYTF
clone_size: .; d_call: .; v_call: TRBV7-9; j_call: TRBJ1-4; cdr3_nt: TGTGCCAGCATCCAGAATGAAAAACTGTTTTTT; cdr3_aa: CASIQNEKLFF
clone_size: .; d_call: .; v_call: TRBV28; j_call: TRBJ1-2; cdr3_nt: TGTGCCAGCAGTAAGACAGGCTATGGCTACACCTTC; cdr3_aa: CASSKTGYGYTF
clone_size: .; d_call: TRBD1; v_call: TRBV7-2; j_call: TRBJ2-1; cdr3_nt: TGTGCCAGCAGTTGGGACAGCTCCTACAATGAGCAGTTCTTC; cdr3_aa: CASSWDSSYNEQFF
clone_size: .; d_call: .; v_call: TRBV3-1/TRBV3-2; j_call: TRBJ1-5; cdr3_nt: TGTGCCAGCAGCCAAGATTGGGCAGCGCCCCAGCATTTT; cdr3_aa: CASSQDWAAPQHF
clone_size: once; d_call: TRBD1; v_call: TRBV11-2; j_call: TRBJ1-3; cdr3_nt: TGTGCCAGCAGCTTTGGGGCCGACAGGGGGCCGGGAAACACCATATATTTT; cdr3_aa: CASSFGADRGPGNTIYF
clone_size: .; d_call: TRBD1; v_call: TRBV5-1; j_call: TRBJ1-2; cdr3_nt: TGCGCCAGCAGCTCTCAGGGGGCTTACTATGGCTACACCTTC; cdr3_aa: CASSSQGAYYGYTF
clone_size: .; d_call: .; v_call: TRBV4-1; j_call: TRBJ1-1; cdr3_nt: TGCGCCAGCAGCCAAGATCGGGTATCGAACACTGAAGCTTTCTTT; cdr3_aa: CASSQDRVSNTEAFF
clone_size: once; d_call: .; v_call: TRBV7-9; j_call: TRBJ1-4; cdr3_nt: TGTGCCAGCAGCGTCTTACAGGGACCTAATGAAAAACTGTTTTTT; cdr3_aa: CASSVLQGPNEKLFF
clone_size: .; d_call: .; v_call: TRBV11-2; j_call: TRBJ1-2; cdr3_nt: TGTGCCAGCAGCTTTTCCTACAGGGCAGATGGCTACACCTTC; cdr3_aa: CASSFSYRADGYTF
clone_size: .; d_call: .; v_call: TRBV28; j_call: TRBJ2-5; cdr3_nt: TGTGCCAGCAGTTTACAACGGGGGGCGGAGACCCAGTACTTC; cdr3_aa: CASSLQRGAETQYF
clone_size: .; d_call: .; v_call: TRBV4-1; j_call: TRBJ1-3; cdr3_nt: TGCGCCAGCAGCCAAGATCACACCTCTGGAAACACCATATATTTT; cdr3_aa: CASSQDHTSGNTIYF
clone_size: .; d_call: .; v_call: TRBV24-1; j_call: TRBJ2-7; cdr3_nt: TGTGCCACCAGTGATTTGAGGGACACTGAGCAGTACTTC; cdr3_aa: CATSDLRDTEQYF
clone_size: .; d_call: .; v_call: TRBV10-1; j_call: TRBJ1-5; cdr3_nt: TGCGCCAGCAGTCGGGATAGCAATCAGCCCCAGCATTTT; cdr3_aa: CASSRDSNQPQHF
clone_size: .; d_call: .; v_call: TRBV5-1; j_call: TRBJ1-5; cdr3_nt: TGCGCCAGCAGCTTGGATCCCTTCAATCAGCCCCAGCATTTT; cdr3_aa: CASSLDPFNQPQHF
clone_size: .; d_call: TRBD1; v_call: TRBV5-5; j_call: TRBJ2-7; cdr3_nt: TGTGCCAGCAGCGCTACGGGACAGGGGGAATACGAGCAGTACTTC; cdr3_aa: CASSATGQGEYEQYF
clone_size: .; d_call: .; v_call: TRBV19; j_call: TRBJ1-2; cdr3_nt: TGTGCCAGTAGTATGGAGGACAGATCCTCCTATGGCTACACCTTC; cdr3_aa: CASSMEDRSSYGYTF
clone_size: once; d_call: .; v_call: TRBV12-3/TRBV12-4; j_call: TRBJ1-4; cdr3_nt: TGTGCCAGCAGGGGACTAAATGAAAAACTGTTTTTT; cdr3_aa: CASRGLNEKLFF
clone_size: .; d_call: TRBD1; v_call: TRBV6-5; j_call: TRBJ2-1; cdr3_nt: TGTGCCACGACCGGGACAGGCGATTATGAGCAGTTCTTC; cdr3_aa: CATTGTGDYEQFF
clone_size: .; d_call: .; v_call: TRBV5-1; j_call: TRBJ2-1; cdr3_nt: TGCGCCAGCAGCTCCGGGAGCAATGAGCAGTTCTTC; cdr3_aa: CASSSGSNEQFF
clone_size: .; d_call: .; v_call: TRBV20-1; j_call: TRBJ2-1; cdr3_nt: TGCGGAGTCAATGAGCAGTTCTTC; cdr3_aa: CGVNEQFF
clone_size: once; d_call: TRBD2; v_call: TRBV14; j_call: TRBJ2-2; cdr3_nt: TGTGCCAGCAGCCAAGCGCCGGGACTAGTGGGAACCGGGGAGCTGTTTTTT; cdr3_aa: CASSQAPGLVGTGELFF
clone_size: .; d_call: .; v_call: TRBV11-2; j_call: TRBJ2-7; cdr3_nt: TGTGCCAGCAGCCCAAGCGGGCTTACCTACGAGCAGTACTTC; cdr3_aa: CASSPSGLTYEQYF